The 17 T cell receptor beta chains below all came from one sample that was sequenced in a study of CD8 T cells in Susac syndrome. RNA was extracted with the RNeasy kit, and a quantity of roughly 0.5 to 1 ug was reverse transcribed using random hexamers. TCRdb redid the calling of the immunoSEQ multiplex PCR reads with MiXCR, one entry per CDR3 protein. The sample holds roughly 170,000 distinct CDR3 sequences, 80% to 95% seen once. Sequenced material: CD4+ T cells from PBMCs. These receptors were collected from a human donor with multiple sclerosis.

The J gene is TRBJ2-7, the V gene TRBV10-3, with D possibly called TRBD1 or TRBD2 (5 bases each). The CDR3 covers 17 residues. V lost 2 bases and J 1 base, leaving 18 bases between the germline ends. CDR1 is ENHRY, CDR2 SYGVKD, per germline. The CDR3 region has the DNA TGTGCCATCAGTGAGCAGGTAGGATTGGGGGAATCCTACGAGCAGTACTTC. It translates to CAISEQVGLGESYEQYF.

The genes are TRBV5-1 and TRBJ2-3, with D perhaps TRBD1 or TRBD2 (5 bases each). This CDR3 comprises 15 residues. V was trimmed by 0 bases and J by 3 bases, leaving 11 bases between them. The germline V gene has CDR1 SGHRS and CDR2 YFSETQ. CDR3 coding DNA: TGCGCCAGCAGCTTGGACCTGGGACCGACAGATACGCAGTATTTT. Translated, it gives CASSLDLGPTDTQYF. Full variable domain (outside the CDR3, taken from reference TRBV5-1 and TRBJ2-3): KAGVTQTPRYLIKTRGQQVTLSCSPISGHRSVSWYQQTPGQGLQFLFEYFSETQRNKGNFPGRFSGRQFSNSRSEMNVSTLELGDSALYLCASSLDLGPTDTQYFGPGTRLTVL.

This rearrangement joins TRBV5-6 to TRBJ2-4, with unresolved D. Germline V gene data show CDR1 as SGHDT and CDR2 as YYEEEE. V was pared by 4 bases and J by 0 bases, with 5 bases between. The CDR3 extends over 13 amino acids. In DNA form, the CDR3 reads TGTGCCAGCAGCCAAATAGCCAAAAACATTCAGTACTTC. It is translated as CASSQIAKNIQYF. Full variable domain (outside the CDR3, taken from reference TRBV5-6 and TRBJ2-4): DAGVTQSPTHLIKTRGQQVTLRCSPKSGHDTVSWYQQALGQGPQFIFQYYEEEERQRGNFPDRFSGHQFPNYSSELNVNALLLGDSALYLCASSQIAKNIQYFGAGTRLSVL.

This rearrangement joins TRBV6-2 or TRBV6-3 to TRBJ1-5, with 9 positions matching TRBD1. The V gene end was trimmed by 5 bases and the J gene end by 4 bases; junction bases not matched to a gene: 6. CDR1 MNHEY and CDR2 SVGEGT come from the germline V gene. The CDR3 is 15 amino acids. The DNA for the CDR3 is TGTGCCAGCAGTCCGGGACAGGGTCCGAATCAGCCCCAGCATTTT. Residues: CASSPGQGPNQPQHF.

This chain uses TRBV7-9 with TRBJ1-6, with 8 positions matching TRBD1. The V gene's germline CDR1 is SEHNR and CDR2 FQNEAQ (reference sequence). The CDR3 runs 12 residues. With V trimmed by 11 bases and J by 6 bases, 3 bases remained unmatched. CDR3 region: CASDRGNSPLHF. CDR3 nucleotide sequence: TGTGCCTCAGACAGGGGTAATTCACCCCTCCACTTT.

In this sample, this clonotype turned up once. The gene calls are TRBV5-8 and TRBJ1-5; D ambiguous. The CDR3 contains 16 residues. Germline lookup yields CDR1 SGHTS and CDR2 YDEGEE. The V and J ends lost 0 bases and 6 bases respectively, with 16 bases between them. The CDR3 here is CASSLALRTPVQPQHF. CDR3 nucleotides: TGTGCCAGCAGCTTGGCCCTTCGGACCCCCGTTCAGCCCCAGCATTTT.

V usage is TRBV6-2 or TRBV6-3 and J usage is TRBJ2-2; 13 positions agree with TRBD2. The CDR3 covers 16 residues. The germline V gene encodes CDR1 MNHEY and CDR2 SVGEGT. V shed 4 bases and J 3 bases; nucleotides not matched to a gene: 2. CDR3 nucleotides: TGTGCCAGCAGTTTTACTAGCGGGAGGGACACCGGGGAGCTGTTTTTT. Translation gives CASSFTSGRDTGELFF.

V usage is TRBV18 and J usage is TRBJ1-2; TRBD1 matches 8 bases. V shed 4 bases and J 0 bases; nucleotides not matched to a gene: 4. Germline V gene lookup returns CDR1 KGHSH and CDR2 LQKENI. The CDR3 extends over 15 amino acids. The CDR3 DNA is TGTGCCAGCTCACTTCGGACAGGGACTAACTATGGCTACACCTTC. Amino acid sequence: CASSLRTGTNYGYTF.

The rearrangement joins TRBV29-1 to TRBJ2-5; tentatively, D is TRBD2 (5 bases). Germline lookup yields CDR1 SQVTM and CDR2 ANQGSEA. V was pared by 6 bases and J by 5 bases, with 7 bases between. The CDR3 extends over 10 amino acids. The CDR3 region is CSVAGETQYF. The DNA for the CDR3 is TGCAGCGTGGCGGGCGAGACCCAGTACTTC.

The chain recombines TRBV28 with TRBJ2-4, with D possibly being TRBD1 (5 bases). This CDR3 comprises 13 residues. V dropped 7 bases and J dropped 0 bases, with 7 bases sitting between them. Per the germline V gene, CDR1 is MDHEN and CDR2 is SYDVKM. The CDR3 nucleotides read TGTGCCAGCAACGACAGAGCCAAAAACATTCAGTACTTC. Translation gives CASNDRAKNIQYF.

The chain uses TRBV20-1 and TRBJ2-1; D is possibly TRBD2 (5 bases). Trimming cost V 1 base and J 10 bases, with 20 bases left between them. The CDR3 loop spans 15 amino acids. Germline V gene data show CDR1 as DFQATT and CDR2 as SNEGSKA (reference sequence). The CDR3 coding sequence is TGCAGTGCTAGAGTAGGTGGGAGCCTCAATCGGGAGCAGTTCTTC. It yields the protein CSARVGGSLNREQFF.

The V and J genes are TRBV4-1 and TRBJ2-5, with unresolved D. There are 16 residues in the CDR3. Trimming stripped 6 bases from V and 2 bases from J, with 19 bases between. Germline lookup yields CDR1 MGHRA and CDR2 YSYEKL. The CDR3 protein is CASRRVPGRLQETQYF. The CDR3 DNA sequence: TGCGCCAGCAGACGCGTCCCAGGACGGTTGCAAGAGACCCAGTACTTC.

This chain connects TRBV20-1 to TRBJ2-1; either TRBD1 or TRBD2 may supply D (6 bases each). The CDR3 loop spans 16 amino acids. V was clipped by 3 bases and J by 7 bases, with 22 bases between them. Germline CDR1 DFQATT, CDR2 SNEGSKA (reference sequence). The CDR3 bases are TGCAGTGCTAGCGATCCGGGGGCAGGAAGTTGGAATGAGCAGTTCTTC. Protein sequence: CSASDPGAGSWNEQFF.

The chain carries TRBV5-1 and TRBJ1-5; D is ambiguous. The V gene lost 4 bases and the J gene lost 0 bases, with 11 bases spanning the gap. The CDR3 contains 15 residues. Germline V gives CDR1 SGHRS, CDR2 YFSETQ. Here the CDR3 reads CASSPLGLSNQPQHF. CDR3 coding DNA: TGCGCCAGCAGCCCCCTCGGCCTTAGCAATCAGCCCCAGCATTTT.

The rearrangement links TRBV5-1 to TRBJ2-7, with D uncertain. This CDR3 is 13 amino acids long. Trimming removed 5 bases from V and 2 bases from J, with 11 bases in between. Germline loops: CDR1 SGHRS, CDR2 YFSETQ. This CDR3 reads CASREAATYEQYF. CDR3 bases: TGCGCCAGCAGAGAGGCAGCTACCTACGAGCAGTACTTC.

The chain employs TRBV5-1 and TRBJ1-6, with D perhaps matching TRBD1 (5 bases). The length of the CDR3 is 15 residues. The germline V gene encodes CDR1 SGHRS and CDR2 YFSETQ. V dropped 4 bases and J dropped 9 bases, with 17 bases sitting between them. The CDR3: CASSGGTSVGSPLHF. In DNA, the CDR3 is TGCGCCAGCAGCGGGGGAACCTCTGTCGGTTCACCCCTCCACTTT.

V is TRBV7-8 and J is TRBJ2-2, with D possibly matching TRBD1 (5 bases). The V gene's germline CDR1 is SGHVS and CDR2 FQNEAQ. The CDR3 has 17 amino acids. Trimming stripped 6 bases from V and 1 base from J, with 18 bases between. The CDR3 region is CASRQRLGQGNTGELFF. CDR3 DNA sequence: TGTGCCAGCAGGCAACGGCTCGGGCAGGGGAACACCGGGGAGCTGTTTTTT.